The next 23 T cell receptor beta chains were all read from a single sample in a study of T cells expressing NK-cell markers. TCRdb re-called the 5' RACE reads and shows each CDR3 protein once, DNA omitted. The sample data list 350,000 to 500,000 distinct CDR3 sequences. Source material: blood T cells: a sorted CD56 or NKG2C T cell subset, CD4+ or CD8+ T cells, or bulk PBMC T cells (not recorded which). These TCRs come from a woman aged 18-70 years in good health.

This chain uses TRBV30 with TRBJ2-3; there is no DNA to check the TCRdb D call of TRBD2. Germline CDR1 is GTSNPN and CDR2 is SVGIG (reference sequence). The CDR3 consists of 15 residues. CDR3 loop: CASYGGRAGGDTQYF. The whole variable domain, remainder taken from reference TRBV30 and TRBJ2-3, is SQTIHQWPATLVQPVGSPLSLECTVEGTSNPNLYWYRQAAGRGLQLLFYSVGIGQISSEVPQNLSASRPQDRQFILSSKKLLLSDSGFYLCASYGGRAGGDTQYFGPGTRLTVL.

This chain uses TRBV5-1 with TRBJ2-7. The CDR3 is 12 amino acids. CDR1 SGHRS and CDR2 YFSETQ come from the germline V gene. CDR3 amino acids: CASSLNFYEQYF.

The rearrangement uses TRBV20-1 and TRBJ1-2; without DNA, the TCRdb call of TRBD1 cannot be checked. CDR1 DFQATT and CDR2 SNEGSKA come from the germline V gene (reference sequence). The CDR3 extends over 12 amino acids. The CDR3 sequence: CSARLTGPQSTF.

The genes are TRBV6-2 or TRBV6-3 and TRBJ2-1; TCRdb names TRBD1, which stays unverified in the absence of DNA. The CDR3 runs to 16 residues. Germline V lookup: CDR1 MNHEY, CDR2 SVGEGT. CDR3 region: CASILLRGQGFGEQFF.

V is TRBV12-3 or TRBV12-4 and J is TRBJ2-1; TCRdb designates TRBD1, a call that cannot be tested without DNA. This CDR3 comprises 15 residues. The CDR3 region is CASSSGPGVMDEQFF.

This chain links TRBV13 with TRBJ1-3; TCRdb's D gene call, TRBD1, goes unchecked for lack of DNA. From germline, CDR1 is PRHDT and CDR2 FYEKMQ (reference sequence). CDR3 length equals 15 residues. CDR3 loop: CASSSTGAIGNTIYF.

The chain links TRBV12-3 or TRBV12-4 to TRBJ1-1; without DNA, the TCRdb call of TRBD1 cannot be checked. This CDR3 has 16 amino acids. The CDR3 spells CASSLIPLAWGTEAFF.

The rearrangement links TRBV5-1 to TRBJ2-5; no DNA is available, so the TRBD1 call from TCRdb remains unchecked. CDR3 length equals 14 residues. Germline V gives CDR1 SGHRS, CDR2 YFSETQ. CDR3 protein: CASSLIRGGETQYF.

The V and J genes are TRBV5-1 and TRBJ1-5. The V gene's germline CDR1 is SGHRS and CDR2 YFSETQ. The CDR3 extends over 14 amino acids. The CDR3 is CASRVQRGNQPQHF.

CDR3 protein: CASRPRTRSYNEQFF. V is TRBV6-2 or TRBV6-3 and J is TRBJ2-1. Looked up from germline, CDR1 is MNHEY and CDR2 is SVGEGT. This CDR3 is 15 amino acids long.

The chain recombines TRBV12-5 with TRBJ1-1; TCRdb's assignment of TRBD1 cannot be checked, as there is no DNA. Looked up from germline, CDR1 is LGHNT and CDR2 is FRNRAP. The CDR3 extends over 15 amino acids. CDR3: CASGRPELDRLWAFF. Full variable domain (missing parts from reference TRBV12-5 and TRBJ1-1): DARVTQTPRHKVTEMGQEVTMRCQPILGHNTVFWYRQTMMQGLELLAYFRNRAPLDDSGMPKDRFSAEMPDATLATLKIQPSEPRDSAVYFCASGRPELDRLWAFFGQGTRLTVV.

The chain uses TRBV5-4 and TRBJ2-7; TCRdb outputs TRBD1, but without DNA this stays unchecked. The CDR3 runs to 19 residues. Germline V gene lookup returns CDR1 SGHNT and CDR2 YYREEE (reference sequence). CDR3 sequence reads: CASSLQGTPLGSSSYEQYF.

The chain has TRBV28 and TRBJ1-2; as DNA is missing, the TRBD1 call by TCRdb cannot be tested. The CDR3 length is 14 residues. Germline V CDR1 and CDR2: MDHEN, SYDVKM. CDR3 amino acids: CASSLSRQLYGYTF.

The chain employs TRBV14 and TRBJ2-5; TCRdb outputs TRBD2, but without DNA this stays unchecked. Germline CDR1 and CDR2: SGHDN and FVKESK. This CDR3 region has 15 residues. The CDR3 spells CASSQVGPYQETQYF.

The rearrangement links TRBV12-3 or TRBV12-4 to TRBJ2-1; checking the TCRdb D call of TRBD1 is not possible without DNA. This CDR3 comprises 13 residues. The CDR3 here is CASRGETVHNEFF.

V usage is TRBV20-1 and J usage is TRBJ1-1; without DNA, the TCRdb call of TRBD1 cannot be checked. Germline V gene sequence: CDR1 DFQATT, CDR2 SNEGSKA (reference sequence). The CDR3 length is 15 residues. CDR3 sequence reads: CSASHAGTGSTEAFF.

The chain combines TRBV18 with TRBJ2-1; there is no DNA to check the TCRdb D call of TRBD1. The germline V gene has CDR1 KGHSH and CDR2 LQKENI. This CDR3 region has 14 residues. CDR3 region: CASSRLKGMEEQFF.

The gene calls are TRBV12-3 or TRBV12-4 and TRBJ2-5; no DNA is available, so the TRBD1 call from TCRdb remains unchecked. The CDR3 length is 14 residues. The CDR3 sequence: CASRSGDTRQTQYF.

The rearrangement joins TRBV29-1 to TRBJ1-1; TCRdb reports TRBD1, a call that lacks DNA to check it against. CDR3 length equals 15 residues. Germline assignment: CDR1 SQVTM and CDR2 ANQGSEA. The chain's CDR3 is CSVNRGPIMNTEAFF. Looking up the rest from reference TRBV29-1 and TRBJ1-1 gives the full variable domain: SAVISQKPSRDICQRGTSLTIQCQVDSQVTMMFWYRQQPGQSLTLIATANQGSEATYESGFVIDKFPISRPNLTFSTLTVSNMSPEDSSIYLCSVNRGPIMNTEAFFGQGTRLTVV.

V and J are TRBV14 and TRBJ2-2; TCRdb names TRBD1, which stays unverified in the absence of DNA. The germline gives CDR1 SGHDN, CDR2 FVKESK. The CDR3 runs to 18 residues. CDR3 residues: CASSQWPQGARFTGELFF.

The CDR3: CASSRIGQPQHF. V gene TRBV12-3 or TRBV12-4 combines with J gene TRBJ1-5. The CDR3 is 12 amino acids.

The CDR3 loop reads CSAPWRGETQYF. The rearrangement links TRBV20-1 to TRBJ2-5; as DNA is missing, the TRBD1 call by TCRdb cannot be tested. The CDR3 contains 12 residues. Germline CDR1 reads DFQATT; CDR2 reads SNEGSKA (reference sequence).

The V call is TRBV5-4, the J call TRBJ1-5; there is no DNA to check the TCRdb D call of TRBD1. From germline, CDR1 is SGHNT and CDR2 YYREEE (reference sequence). There are 14 residues in the CDR3. The CDR3 loop is CASSLEQGVGPQHF. Looking up the rest from reference TRBV5-4 and TRBJ1-5 gives the full variable domain: ETGVTQSPTHLIKTRGQQVTLRCSSQSGHNTVSWYQQALGQGPQFIFQYYREEENGRGNFPPRFSGLQFPNYSSELNVNALELDDSALYLCASSLEQGVGPQHFGDGTRLSIL.